This T cell receptor beta chain was identified in a study of T cell responses to AZD1222 COVID-19 vaccine. General study findings and limits: The donors showed a predominance of white British ancestry and of females, with possible underestimation of clonal diversity. Spike was spanned by vaccine-associated CD4 TCRs, with dominance at 160-218 and 743-854. Only 6 or 7 individuals given AZD1222 were seropositive at baseline. It was only after the peak T cell response that any repertoires were sampled.

This clone was seen more than once but under ten times. What it binds is unknown. The assay was immunoSEQ multiplex PCR, and TCRdb's table has in-frame clones only and misses some. Here the sample spans about 170,000 clones, over 75% being singletons. The source of this sequence is an adult in good health. Here the sequenced sample was peripheral blood, taken on day 0 of AZD1222 vaccination.

CDR3 nucleotide sequence: TGTGCCAGCAGCAAAGGACAGGTTCGCAATCAGCCCCAGCATTTT. Its translation is CASSKGQVRNQPQHF. The rearrangement links TRBV21-1 to TRBJ1-5; the table's TRBD1 call for D was not verified on the DNA. TRBV21-1 constitutes a pseudogene. The CDR3 loop spans 15 amino acids.